The 17 T cell receptor beta chains given below trace back to one sample, sequenced in a study of neurological immune-mediated disorders. A single record per CDR3 protein comes from TCRdb applying MiXCR to the 5' RACE reads. The sample contains about 50,000 distinct CDR3 sequences, about 9.3% of which appear only once. Material for sequencing was PBMCs. The receptors derive from a man between 65 and 85 years old with HTLV-1-associated myelopathy (HAM/TSP).

Turning to this clonotype: The germline gene is not matched at one end of the junction; a read error may be the cause. The V gene is TRBV12-3 or TRBV12-4, the J gene TRBJ2-7; 8 bases fit TRBD2. This CDR3 has 14 residues. CDR3 DNA: TGTGCTAGCATCTGGACTAGCAAATCCTACGAGCAGTACTTC. Residues: CASIWTSKSYEQYF.

Many counts were recorded for this clonotype. The chain combines TRBV18 with TRBJ2-1; 14 bases agree with TRBD2. The CDR3 contains 19 residues. The V gene end was trimmed by 5 bases and the J gene end by 0 bases; junction bases not matched to a gene: 9. Looked up from germline, CDR1 is KGHSH and CDR2 is LQKENI. The chain's CDR3 is CASSDPGLAGAVSYNEQFF. In DNA, the CDR3 is TGTGCCAGCTCAGATCCGGGACTAGCGGGAGCCGTCTCCTACAATGAGCAGTTCTTC. The full variable domain, with the rest looked up from reference TRBV18 and TRBJ2-1, is NAGVMQNPRHLVRRRGQEARLRCSPMKGHSHVYWYRQLPEEGLKFMVYLQKENIIDESGMPKERFSAEFPKEGPSILRIQQVVRGDSAAYFCASSDPGLAGAVSYNEQFFGPGTRLTVL.

This clonotype was observed many times. The CDR3 loop is CASSLGSSRQTQYF. DNA of the CDR3: TGTGCCAGCAGCTTGGGGAGCAGCCGGCAGACCCAGTACTTC. The rearrangement links TRBV5-4 to TRBJ2-5; no clear D. The CDR3 is 14 residues long. Germline-derived CDR1 and CDR2 are SGHNT and YYREEE (reference sequence). V lost 0 bases to trimming and J lost 6 bases, with 12 bases between them.

This clonotype showed up many times. This chain uses TRBV20-1 with TRBJ2-7; possible D gene TRBD1, 5 bases. V was cut by 3 bases and J by 2 bases, with 14 bases left in between. The length of the CDR3 is 14 residues. In germline, CDR1 is DFQATT, CDR2 SNEGSKA (reference sequence). The CDR3 here is CSARNRYLAYEQYF. For the CDR3, the DNA is TGCAGTGCTAGGAACAGGTACCTCGCCTACGAGCAGTACTTC.

This clonotype came up many times. The chain has TRBV7-9 and TRBJ2-5; 7 bases are shared with TRBD2. J gave up 5 bases and V 5 bases, and 14 bases lay outside the gene matches. The CDR3 covers 16 residues. Germline V gene data show CDR1 as SEHNR and CDR2 as FQNEAQ (reference sequence). The CDR3 DNA sequence: TGTGCCAGCAGCAAATGGGAGGGACCGGGCTTGGAGACCCAGTACTTC. Protein sequence: CASSKWEGPGLETQYF.

This clonotype was seen many times. The chain recombines TRBV12-3 or TRBV12-4 with TRBJ2-7; tentatively, D is TRBD2 (6 bases). V lost 4 bases, J lost 6 bases, and 19 bases lay in between. The CDR3 consists of 15 residues. The CDR3 is CASSWWGGVGSEQYF. DNA for the CDR3: TGTGCCAGCAGTTGGTGGGGAGGTGTTGGATCCGAGCAGTACTTC.

The V gene is TRBV21-1, the J gene TRBJ2-7; TRBD2 is the table's D call and was not checked against the DNA. TRBV21-1 is labeled a pseudogene. The CDR3 extends over 16 amino acids. DNA of the CDR3: TGTGCCAGCAGCAAAGGAGGACTAGCGGGAGTCGGCGAGCAGTACTTC. Protein product: CASSKGGLAGVGEQYF.

This clonotype occurred many times. The chain recombines TRBV7-9 with TRBJ1-2; D gene ambiguous. V shed 4 bases and J shed 2 bases, with 8 bases lying between them. CDR3 length: 13 amino acids. Per germline, CDR1 SEHNR and CDR2 FQNEAQ (reference sequence). The DNA for the CDR3 is TGTGCCAGCAGCTCTGACTGGAACTATGGCTACACCTTC. Translating it yields CASSSDWNYGYTF.

This clonotype was picked up many times. The chain recombines TRBV20-1 with TRBJ2-7; the match to TRBD2 covers 10 bases. This CDR3 has 18 amino acids. After removal of 6 bases from V and 3 bases from J, the junction contained 20 bases not matched to a gene. From germline, CDR1 is DFQATT and CDR2 SNEGSKA (reference sequence). This CDR3 is CSAPTSGDTSSSYYEQYF. CDR3 coding DNA: TGCAGTGCCCCAACTAGCGGGGATACTAGTTCGTCATACTACGAGCAGTACTTC.

This clonotype has ten or more counts. The chain is built from TRBV7-9 and TRBJ2-3, with unresolved D. In germline, CDR1 is SEHNR, CDR2 FQNEAQ (reference sequence). Trimming took 5 bases from V and 4 from J, leaving 7 bases between them. The CDR3 covers 12 residues. CDR3 DNA: TGTGCCAGCAGCCCTAGGCCAGATACGCAGTATTTT. Protein: CASSPRPDTQYF.

The table lists this clonotype with many counts. The CDR3 DNA sequence: TGCAGTGCTAGAGGCGGAAACACCGGGGAGCTGTTTTTT. Protein product: CSARGGNTGELFF. The chain has TRBV20-1 and TRBJ2-2; D remains ambiguous. From germline, CDR1 is DFQATT and CDR2 SNEGSKA (reference sequence). This CDR3 comprises 13 residues. V shed 1 base and J shed 2 bases, with 5 bases lying between them.

This clonotype was seen ten or more times. V gene TRBV6-2 or TRBV6-3 combines with J gene TRBJ1-1; D call uncertain. Germline V gives CDR1 MNHEY, CDR2 SVGEGT. The CDR3 sequence is 13 residues long. The V gene lost 1 base and the J gene lost 8 bases, with 11 bases spanning the gap. DNA for the CDR3: TGTGCCAGCAGTTACTTCGACAAGCCCGAAGCTTTCTTT. Translating gives CASSYFDKPEAFF.

This clonotype was picked up many times. The chain joins TRBV18 to TRBJ2-5, with D perhaps TRBD2 (6 bases). Germline V CDR1 and CDR2: KGHSH, LQKENI. This CDR3 region has 14 residues. Trimming took 3 bases from V and 4 from J, leaving 12 bases between them. The CDR3 here is CASSPGGAPETQYF. For the CDR3, the DNA is TGTGCCAGCTCACCTGGCGGGGCGCCAGAGACCCAGTACTTC. The full variable domain, in which reference TRBV18 and TRBJ2-5 provide the parts outside the CDR3, is NAGVMQNPRHLVRRRGQEARLRCSPMKGHSHVYWYRQLPEEGLKFMVYLQKENIIDESGMPKERFSAEFPKEGPSILRIQQVVRGDSAAYFCASSPGGAPETQYFGPGTRLLVL.

A few counts support this clonotype. V is TRBV7-8 and J is TRBJ2-7, with TRBD1 matching over 9 bases. This CDR3 spans 14 amino acids. CDR1 SGHVS and CDR2 FQNEAQ come from the germline V gene. The trim removed 4 bases at V and 7 bases at J, leaving 8 bases unmatched. The CDR3 sequence: CASSSDRGFGEQYF. The CDR3, as DNA: TGTGCCAGCAGCTCCGACAGGGGGTTCGGTGAGCAGTACTTC.

This clonotype was recorded at least ten times. The chain combines TRBV4-3 with TRBJ2-5, with no clear D. In germline, CDR1 is LGHNA, CDR2 YSLEER. CDR3 size: 15 residues. Trimming pared 0 bases from V and 0 bases from J, leaving 8 bases between. The CDR3 protein is CASSQDHGYQETQYF. CDR3 nucleotides: TGCGCCAGCAGCCAAGACCACGGGTACCAAGAGACCCAGTACTTC.

This clonotype was counted at least ten times. V gene TRBV29-1 combines with J gene TRBJ2-1; D possibly matches TRBD1 or TRBD2 (5 bases each). Trimming stripped 6 bases from V and 6 bases from J, with 15 bases between. The CDR3 is 13 amino acids. CDR1 is SQVTM, CDR2 ANQGSEA, per germline. The CDR3 here is CSVRDGGSNEQFF. Written as DNA, the CDR3 is TGCAGCGTCCGGGATGGGGGTTCCAATGAGCAGTTCTTC.

This clonotype was observed many times. The CDR3 region is CASSPTVYTGELFF. The CDR3 DNA follows: TGTGCCAGCAGTCCCACAGTGTACACCGGGGAGCTGTTTTTT. The chain carries TRBV5-6 and TRBJ2-2, with D hard to call. The CDR3 runs 14 residues. Trimming pared 5 bases from V and 3 bases from J, leaving 11 bases between. Germline-derived CDR1 and CDR2 are SGHDT and YYEEEE. The variable domain in full, with the rest retrieved from reference TRBV5-6 and TRBJ2-2, is DAGVTQSPTHLIKTRGQQVTLRCSPKSGHDTVSWYQQALGQGPQFIFQYYEEEERQRGNFPDRFSGHQFPNYSSELNVNALLLGDSALYLCASSPTVYTGELFFGEGSRLTVL.